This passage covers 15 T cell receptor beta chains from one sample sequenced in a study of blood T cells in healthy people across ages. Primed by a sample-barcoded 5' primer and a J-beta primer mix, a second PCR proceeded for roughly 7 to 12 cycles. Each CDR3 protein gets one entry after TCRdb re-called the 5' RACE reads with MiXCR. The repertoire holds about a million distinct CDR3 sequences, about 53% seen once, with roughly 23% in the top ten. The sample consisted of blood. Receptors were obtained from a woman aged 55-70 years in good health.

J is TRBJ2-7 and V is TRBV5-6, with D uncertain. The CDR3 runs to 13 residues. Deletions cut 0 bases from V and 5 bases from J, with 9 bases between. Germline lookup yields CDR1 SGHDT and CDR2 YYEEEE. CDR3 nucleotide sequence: TGTGCCAGCAGCTTGGCGGCCTACGACGAGCAGTACTTC. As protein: CASSLAAYDEQYF.

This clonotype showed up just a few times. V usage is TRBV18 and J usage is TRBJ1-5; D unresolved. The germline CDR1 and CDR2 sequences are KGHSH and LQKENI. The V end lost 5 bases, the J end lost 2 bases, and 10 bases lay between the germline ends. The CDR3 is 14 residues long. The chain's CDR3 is CASSMDLGNQPQHF. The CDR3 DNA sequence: TGTGCCAGCTCAATGGATTTGGGCAATCAGCCCCAGCATTTT. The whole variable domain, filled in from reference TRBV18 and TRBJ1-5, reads NAGVMQNPRHLVRRRGQEARLRCSPMKGHSHVYWYRQLPEEGLKFMVYLQKENIIDESGMPKERFSAEFPKEGPSILRIQQVVRGDSAAYFCASSMDLGNQPQHFGDGTRLSIL.

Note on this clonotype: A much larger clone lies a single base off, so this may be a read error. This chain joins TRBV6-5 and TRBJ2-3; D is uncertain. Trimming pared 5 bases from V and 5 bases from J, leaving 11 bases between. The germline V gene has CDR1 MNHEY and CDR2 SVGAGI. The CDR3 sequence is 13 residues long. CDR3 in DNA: TGTGCCAGCAGTATATCACCCGGAGATACGCAGTATTTT. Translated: CASSISPGDTQYF.

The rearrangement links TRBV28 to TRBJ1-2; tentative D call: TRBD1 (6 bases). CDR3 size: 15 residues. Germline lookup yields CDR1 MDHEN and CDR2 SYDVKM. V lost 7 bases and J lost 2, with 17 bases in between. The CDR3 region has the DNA TGTGCCAGCACCAAACGGGGGGCATCCAACTATGGCTACACCTTC. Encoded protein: CASTKRGASNYGYTF.

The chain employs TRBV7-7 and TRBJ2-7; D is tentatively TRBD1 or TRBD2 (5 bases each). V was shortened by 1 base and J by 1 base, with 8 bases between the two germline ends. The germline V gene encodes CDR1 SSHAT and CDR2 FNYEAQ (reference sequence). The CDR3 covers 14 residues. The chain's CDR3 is CASSLGDGSYEQYF. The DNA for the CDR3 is TGTGCCAGCAGCTTAGGGGACGGATCCTACGAGCAGTACTTC.

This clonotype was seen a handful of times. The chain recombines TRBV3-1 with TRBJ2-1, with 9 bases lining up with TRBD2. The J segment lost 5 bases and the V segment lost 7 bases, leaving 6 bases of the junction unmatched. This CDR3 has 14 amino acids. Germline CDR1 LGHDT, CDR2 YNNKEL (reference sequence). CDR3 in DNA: TGTGCCAGCACCCCTAGCGGGATAGACAATGAGCAGTTCTTC. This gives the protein CASTPSGIDNEQFF.

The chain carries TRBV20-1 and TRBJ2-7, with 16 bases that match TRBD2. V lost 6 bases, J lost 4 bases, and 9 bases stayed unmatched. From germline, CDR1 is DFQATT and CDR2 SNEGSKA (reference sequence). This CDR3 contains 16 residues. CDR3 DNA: TGCAGTGCACCGGGACTAGCGGGAGGGCACCTTTACGAGCAGTACTTC. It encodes CSAPGLAGGHLYEQYF.

The CDR3 loop reads CAVASLRTGEETQYF. In DNA form, the CDR3 reads TGTGCCGTCGCCTCCCTCCGGACAGGCGAAGAGACCCAGTACTTC. This sequence joins TRBV28 and TRBJ2-5, with 7 bases aligning to TRBD1. The CDR3 runs 15 residues. Germline CDR1 reads MDHEN; CDR2 reads SYDVKM. Trimming cost V 11 bases and J 3 bases; bases outside gene matches: 15.

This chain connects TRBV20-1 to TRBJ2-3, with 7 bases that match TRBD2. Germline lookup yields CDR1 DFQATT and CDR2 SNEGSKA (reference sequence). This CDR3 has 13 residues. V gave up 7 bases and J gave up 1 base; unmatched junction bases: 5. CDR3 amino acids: CSGSGLGTDTQYF. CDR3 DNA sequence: TGCAGTGGCTCCGGACTAGGCACAGATACGCAGTATTTT.

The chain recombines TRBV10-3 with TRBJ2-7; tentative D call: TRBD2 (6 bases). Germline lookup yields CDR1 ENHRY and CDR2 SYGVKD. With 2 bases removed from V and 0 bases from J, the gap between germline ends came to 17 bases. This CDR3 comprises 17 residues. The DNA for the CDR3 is TGTGCCATCAGTGAGACCCTGGGCGGAGGGAGCTCCTACGAGCAGTACTTC. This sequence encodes CAISETLGGGSSYEQYF.

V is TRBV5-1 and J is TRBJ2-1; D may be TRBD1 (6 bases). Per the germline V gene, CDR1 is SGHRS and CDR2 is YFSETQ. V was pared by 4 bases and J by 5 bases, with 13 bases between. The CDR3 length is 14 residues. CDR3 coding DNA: TGCGCCAGCAGCCCGGGACGGACAGACAATGAGCAGTTCTTC. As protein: CASSPGRTDNEQFF.

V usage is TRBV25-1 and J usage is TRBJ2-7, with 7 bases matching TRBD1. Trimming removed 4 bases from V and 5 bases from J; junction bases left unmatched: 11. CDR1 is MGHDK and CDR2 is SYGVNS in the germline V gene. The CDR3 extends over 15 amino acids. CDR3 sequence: CASSATQGRFHEQYF. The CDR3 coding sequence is TGTGCCAGCAGTGCGACACAGGGGCGGTTCCACGAGCAGTACTTC.

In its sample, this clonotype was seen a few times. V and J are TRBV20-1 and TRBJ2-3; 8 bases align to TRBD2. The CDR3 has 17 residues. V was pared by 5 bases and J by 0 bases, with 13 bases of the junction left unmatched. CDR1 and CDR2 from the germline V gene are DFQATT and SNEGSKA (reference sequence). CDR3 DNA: TGCAGTGCTCCCCTGATGGGGCGGGGGGCTAGCACAGATACGCAGTATTTT. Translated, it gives CSAPLMGRGASTDTQYF.

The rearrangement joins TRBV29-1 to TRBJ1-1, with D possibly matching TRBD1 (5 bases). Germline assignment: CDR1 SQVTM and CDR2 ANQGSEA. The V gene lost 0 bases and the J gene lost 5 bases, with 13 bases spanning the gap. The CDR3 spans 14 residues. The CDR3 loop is CSVEDLQGRTEAFF. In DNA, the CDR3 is TGCAGCGTTGAAGATCTCCAGGGACGGACTGAAGCTTTCTTT.

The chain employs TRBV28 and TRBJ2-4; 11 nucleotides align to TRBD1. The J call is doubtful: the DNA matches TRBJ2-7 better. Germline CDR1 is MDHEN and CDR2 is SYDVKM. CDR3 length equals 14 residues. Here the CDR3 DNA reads TGTGCCAGCAGAGACTGGACAGGGGGCGACGAGCAGTACTTC. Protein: CASRDWTGGDEQYF.